These T cell receptor beta chains were read from a single sample in a study of regulatory T cells in long-lasting Graves disease. One entry per CDR3 protein results from TCRdb running MiXCR on the multiplex PCR reads. The sample has under 450,000 distinct CDR3 sequences; roughly 12% are singletons. The same sample was also studied in work on T cells in Graves' hyperthyroidism and ophthalmopathy.

Material: peripheral blood mononuclear cells (PBMCs), obtained at new diagnosis, from a patient treated with antithyroid drugs. These receptor sequences come from a woman in her late teens or twenties with Graves disease. CDR3s include the opening cysteine and the closing phenylalanine or tryptophan. The D gene is left open where the match is weak. Only some rows state a clone size, as once, few, many or a class for expanded clones.

v_gene: TRBV5-6
j_gene: TRBJ1-2
abundance: -
d_gene: -
CDR3aa: CASSPIGARSNYGYTF
CDR3nt: TGTGCCAGCAGCCCAATAGGGGCCAGATCTAACTATGGCTACACCTTC

v_gene: TRBV20-1
j_gene: TRBJ2-1
abundance: many
d_gene: -
CDR3aa: CSARDVTQQFF
CDR3nt: TGCAGTGCTAGAGATGTTACCCAGCAGTTCTTC

v_gene: TRBV24-1
j_gene: TRBJ2-3
abundance: few
d_gene: -
CDR3aa: CATSARGTPDTQYF
CDR3nt: TGTGCCACCAGTGCGAGGGGGACGCCAGATACGCAGTATTTT

v_gene: TRBV20-1
j_gene: TRBJ1-2
abundance: many
d_gene: TRBD1
CDR3aa: CSARDATGANYGYTF
CDR3nt: TGCAGTGCTAGAGATGCAACAGGGGCTAACTATGGCTACACCTTC

v_gene: TRBV20-1
j_gene: TRBJ2-7
abundance: many
d_gene: TRBD2
CDR3aa: CSARGGPSYEQYF
CDR3nt: TGCAGTGCCCGGGGGGGCCCCTCCTACGAGCAGTACTTC

v_gene: TRBV9
j_gene: TRBJ2-1
abundance: many
d_gene: TRBD1
CDR3aa: CASSAPTGTGDNEQFF
CDR3nt: TGTGCCAGCAGCGCGCCAACCGGGACAGGTGACAATGAGCAGTTCTTC

v_gene: TRBV6-1
j_gene: TRBJ1-2
abundance: -
d_gene: -
CDR3aa: CASIQGPNYGFTF
CDR3nt: TGTGCCAGCATACAGGGCCCTAACTATGGCTTCACCTTC

v_gene: TRBV30
j_gene: TRBJ2-1
abundance: -
d_gene: TRBD2
CDR3aa: CAWSLGPAGVQNEQLF
CDR3nt: TGTGCCTGGAGTCTTGGACCAGCGGGAGTTCAAAATGAGCAGCTCTTC

v_gene: TRBV20-1
j_gene: TRBJ2-1
abundance: many
d_gene: TRBD2
CDR3aa: CSAERGSYNEQFF
CDR3nt: TGCAGTGCTGAGCGGGGATCCTACAATGAGCAGTTCTTC

v_gene: TRBV5-4
j_gene: TRBJ2-3
abundance: -
d_gene: TRBD2
CDR3aa: CASSPTLWTSRSDTQYF
CDR3nt: TGTGCCAGCAGCCCTACTCTATGGACTAGCAGATCAGATACGCAGTATTTT

v_gene: TRBV12-3/TRBV12-4
j_gene: TRBJ1-6
abundance: -
d_gene: -
CDR3aa: CASSLGRTPLHF
CDR3nt: TGTGCCAGCAGTTTGGGGAGGACACCCCTCCACTTT

v_gene: TRBV15
j_gene: TRBJ1-5
abundance: -
d_gene: -
CDR3aa: CATSTDRGNLPQHF
CDR3nt: TGTGCCACCAGCACGGACAGAGGAAATTTGCCCCAGCATTTT

v_gene: TRBV18
j_gene: TRBJ2-3
abundance: -
d_gene: -
CDR3aa: CASSRARSTDTQYF
CDR3nt: TGTGCCAGCTCACGGGCCAGAAGCACAGATACGCAGTATTTT

v_gene: TRBV20-1
j_gene: TRBJ1-5
abundance: few
d_gene: -
CDR3aa: CSARGGDNQPQHF
CDR3nt: TGCAGTGCTAGAGGAGGGGACAATCAGCCCCAGCATTTT

v_gene: TRBV20-1
j_gene: TRBJ2-7
abundance: many
d_gene: -
CDR3aa: CSARDPFGQRAGYEQYF
CDR3nt: TGCAGTGCTAGAGACCCGTTTGGGCAGCGGGCCGGTTACGAGCAGTACTTC

v_gene: TRBV3-1
j_gene: TRBJ1-1
abundance: many
d_gene: TRBD1
CDR3aa: CASISVRGGTEGRNTEAFF
CDR3nt: TGTGCCAGCATTTCCGTAAGAGGCGGGACAGAAGGTAGGAACACTGAAGCTTTCTTT

v_gene: TRBV20-1
j_gene: TRBJ2-5
abundance: -
d_gene: -
CDR3aa: CSARPEQETQYF
CDR3nt: TGCAGTGCTAGACCAGAACAAGAGACCCAGTACTTC

v_gene: TRBV5-1
j_gene: TRBJ2-1
abundance: few
d_gene: TRBD2
CDR3aa: CASSPWTSGGSSYNEQFF
CDR3nt: TGCGCCAGCAGCCCCTGGACTAGCGGGGGAAGCTCCTACAATGAGCAGTTCTTC

v_gene: TRBV7-2
j_gene: TRBJ2-3
abundance: few
d_gene: -
CDR3aa: CASSEVRVVTDTQYF
CDR3nt: TGTGCCAGCAGCGAGGTGAGGGTAGTGACAGATACGCAGTATTTT

v_gene: TRBV7-3
j_gene: TRBJ1-2
abundance: few
d_gene: -
CDR3aa: CASSWDGIYGYTF
CDR3nt: TGTGCCAGCAGCTGGGACGGTATCTATGGCTACACCTTC

v_gene: TRBV20-1
j_gene: TRBJ1-1
abundance: few
d_gene: -
CDR3aa: CSARHGAGMAFF
CDR3nt: TGCAGTGCTCGACACGGTGCGGGCATGGCTTTCTTT

v_gene: TRBV7-9
j_gene: TRBJ1-1
abundance: many
d_gene: TRBD1
CDR3aa: CASSQQGDTEAFF
CDR3nt: TGTGCCAGCAGCCAACAGGGGGACACTGAAGCTTTCTTT

v_gene: TRBV29-1
j_gene: TRBJ1-1
abundance: many
d_gene: -
CDR3aa: CSVEDSWNTEAFF
CDR3nt: TGCAGCGTTGAGGACAGCTGGAACACTGAAGCTTTCTTT

v_gene: TRBV2
j_gene: TRBJ2-1
abundance: many
d_gene: -
CDR3aa: CATFSGIQLNEQFF
CDR3nt: TGTGCCACCTTTAGCGGAATACAACTCAATGAGCAGTTCTTC

v_gene: TRBV20-1
j_gene: TRBJ1-3
abundance: many
d_gene: -
CDR3aa: CSVKSVTTNTIYF
CDR3nt: TGCAGTGTCAAGTCGGTCACTACTAACACCATATATTTT

v_gene: TRBV11-2
j_gene: TRBJ2-1
abundance: many
d_gene: -
CDR3aa: CASSLGQTSYNEQFF
CDR3nt: TGTGCCAGCAGTTTAGGACAGACTTCCTACAATGAGCAGTTCTTC

v_gene: TRBV29-1
j_gene: TRBJ2-5
abundance: many
d_gene: -
CDR3aa: CSVGLEGGLETQYF
CDR3nt: TGCAGCGTCGGGCTTGAGGGGGGTTTAGAGACCCAGTACTTC

v_gene: TRBV29-1
j_gene: TRBJ2-2
abundance: -
d_gene: -
CDR3aa: CSVTGPNTGELFF
CDR3nt: TGCAGCGTTACGGGGCCGAACACCGGGGAGCTGTTTTTT

v_gene: TRBV11-1
j_gene: TRBJ1-6
abundance: many
d_gene: -
CDR3aa: CASSSRNRRTNSPLHF
CDR3nt: TGTGCCAGCAGCTCCCGAAACAGGAGAACTAATTCACCCCTCCACTTT

v_gene: TRBV7-6
j_gene: TRBJ1-1
abundance: -
d_gene: -
CDR3aa: CASSLDRSGDTEAFF
CDR3nt: TGTGCCAGCAGCTTAGACCGGAGCGGGGACACTGAAGCTTTCTTT

v_gene: TRBV20-1
j_gene: TRBJ2-7
abundance: -
d_gene: -
CDR3aa: CSARDPTATYEQYF
CDR3nt: TGCAGTGCTAGAGATCCTACAGCCACCTACGAGCAGTACTTC

v_gene: TRBV30
j_gene: TRBJ1-5
abundance: few
d_gene: TRBD1
CDR3aa: CAYGQGDQPQHF
CDR3nt: TGTGCCTATGGACAGGGCGATCAGCCCCAGCATTTT

v_gene: TRBV7-2
j_gene: TRBJ2-7
abundance: many
d_gene: TRBD2
CDR3aa: CASSLRSVNRLAGYEQYF
CDR3nt: TGTGCCAGCAGCTTAAGGTCTGTTAATCGACTAGCGGGGTACGAGCAGTACTTC

v_gene: TRBV10-3
j_gene: TRBJ1-5
abundance: few
d_gene: -
CDR3aa: CAISEGMQGRASPQHF
CDR3nt: TGTGCCATCAGTGAGGGTATGCAGGGCAGGGCGTCGCCCCAGCATTTT

v_gene: TRBV7-3
j_gene: TRBJ2-2
abundance: -
d_gene: TRBD2
CDR3aa: CASSPHGRVDTGELFF
CDR3nt: TGTGCCAGCAGCCCCCACGGGAGGGTGGACACCGGGGAGCTGTTTTTT

v_gene: TRBV7-2
j_gene: TRBJ2-7
abundance: many
d_gene: TRBD1
CDR3aa: CASSLTGGLYEQYF
CDR3nt: TGTGCCAGCAGTCTGACAGGGGGGCTCTACGAGCAGTACTTC

v_gene: TRBV20-1
j_gene: TRBJ2-5
abundance: few
d_gene: TRBD2
CDR3aa: CSASPAGDLETQYF
CDR3nt: TGCAGTGCTAGCCCAGCGGGAGATTTAGAGACCCAGTACTTC

v_gene: TRBV6-1
j_gene: TRBJ2-2
abundance: many
d_gene: TRBD2
CDR3aa: CASSERWGASGRFGELFF
CDR3nt: TGTGCCAGCAGTGAACGATGGGGTGCTAGCGGGAGATTCGGGGAGCTGTTTTTT

v_gene: TRBV30
j_gene: TRBJ2-3
abundance: many
d_gene: -
CDR3aa: CAWSEGVSTDTQYF
CDR3nt: TGTGCCTGGAGTGAAGGAGTTAGCACAGATACGCAGTATTTT

v_gene: TRBV18
j_gene: TRBJ2-1
abundance: many
d_gene: TRBD1
CDR3aa: CASSPDRVALGQFF
CDR3nt: TGTGCCAGCTCACCGGACAGGGTGGCTCTTGGGCAGTTCTTC

v_gene: TRBV6-2/TRBV6-3
j_gene: TRBJ2-1
abundance: few
d_gene: -
CDR3aa: CASSVEGFGEQFF
CDR3nt: TGTGCCAGCAGTGTTGAAGGGTTTGGTGAGCAGTTCTTC